The clone carrying this T cell receptor (beta chain) showed up just a few times. Germline CDR1 is MNHEY and CDR2 is SVGEGT. The CDR3 has 12 residues. V was clipped by 7 bases and J by 7 bases; unmatched bases: 5. The sample originates from a study of low-dose radiotherapy and immunotherapy resistance in tumors. Study-wide background: A total of 13 Gy over 26 weeks was given to Cohort 2 as 1 Gy per fraction every two weeks. Every two weeks patients got nivolumab 240 mg flat dose, plus ipilimumab 1 mg/kg every six weeks, intravenously.

The time point: after trial treatment. Noted treatment: LDRT plus nivolumab, ipilimumab, low-dose cyclophosphamide and aspirin (RACIN trial). Low-dose radiotherapy, low-dose cyclophosphamide, aspirin, ipilimumab and nivolumab were all given to the donors. First-strand cDNA relied on TRAV- and TRBV-specific primers spanning alpha and beta chains. A roughly 22-cycle PCR with a constant-region primer and V-primer adapter amplified TCRs. Through in vitro transcription, the mRNA that had been isolated was amplified. From the reads, TCRdb called clonotypes with MiXCR, one entry per CDR3 protein. Of more than 90,000 distinct CDR3 sequences listed, 20% to 25% are singletons.

The source was PBMCs, collected after low-dose radiotherapy plus immunotherapy. The rearrangement joins TRBV6-2 or TRBV6-3 to TRBJ2-5; 8 nucleotides agree with TRBD2. The clonotype comes from a male donor with prostate cancer. The CDR3 DNA follows: TGTGCCAGCAACGGGGGGGATAGGACCCAGTACTTC. Its protein product is CASNGGDRTQYF.